One sample yielded the 27 T cell receptor beta chains listed below, sequenced in a study of response to subunit inactivated influenza vaccine. MiXCR, applied by TCRdb to the RT-PCR reads, yields one record per CDR3 protein. Of hundreds of thousands of distinct CDR3 sequences detected, approximately 15% appear once; the ten largest clones hold less than 9%. The sample was PBMCs from blood, taken 14 to 15 days before vaccination. Source of these receptors: a man aged 50 or older who received an inactivated influenza vaccine.

This clonotype was picked up a small number of times. The genes are TRBV5-1 and TRBJ2-5, with D hard to call. This CDR3 contains 14 residues. Germline values: CDR1 SGHRS, CDR2 YFSETQ. V was pared by 0 bases and J by 5 bases, with 11 bases between. This CDR3 is CASSLVEGMETQYF. CDR3 bases: TGCGCCAGCAGCTTGGTGGAAGGTATGGAGACCCAGTACTTC.

This clonotype was seen a handful of times. The V call is TRBV29-1, the J call TRBJ2-7; 12 bases map to TRBD2. There are 17 residues in the CDR3. Losses at the gene ends were 7 bases for V and 3 bases for J; bases not matched to a gene: 16. Germline CDR1 reads SQVTM; CDR2 reads ANQGSEA. The CDR3 is CSATGGALAGGGYEQYF. CDR3 sequence (DNA): TGCAGCGCCACGGGGGGAGCACTAGCGGGAGGAGGCTACGAGCAGTACTTC.

Only a few counts were recorded for this clonotype. The chain joins TRBV12-3 or TRBV12-4 to TRBJ1-5; D is unresolved. V shed 4 bases and J shed 1 base, with 8 bases lying between them. CDR3 length equals 14 residues. The CDR3 coding sequence is TGTGCCAGCAGTTCCCCGTGGAGCAATCAGCCCCAGCATTTT. Translation: CASSSPWSNQPQHF.

The sample holds one count of this clonotype. The chain employs TRBV20-1 and TRBJ2-7; 9 bases are a match to TRBD2. The germline CDR1 and CDR2 sequences are DFQATT and SNEGSKA (reference sequence). Trimming removed 5 bases from V and 3 bases from J; junction bases left unmatched: 5. CDR3 size: 13 residues. The CDR3 protein is CSAGLARNYEQYF. The CDR3 DNA reads as TGCAGTGCTGGACTAGCGCGAAACTACGAGCAGTACTTC.

This clonotype occurred a few times. The chain couples TRBV9 to TRBJ2-5, with 8 positions matching TRBD2. V trimming: 4 bases; J trimming: 4 bases; junction bases outside the gene matches: 12. Germline loops: CDR1 SGDLS, CDR2 YYNGEE. CDR3 size: 16 residues. The CDR3 loop reads CASSTSARRGGETQYF. The CDR3, as DNA: TGTGCCAGCAGCACATCTGCCCGACGGGGGGGAGAGACCCAGTACTTC.

This clonotype has a handful of counts. The chain employs TRBV12-3 or TRBV12-4 and TRBJ2-2; 9 bases are a match to TRBD2. This CDR3 contains 16 residues. V shed 7 bases and J 0 bases; nucleotides not matched to a gene: 6. The CDR3 protein is CASTFSGGSNTGELFF. CDR3 sequence (DNA): TGTGCCAGCACCTTTAGCGGGGGTTCGAACACCGGGGAGCTGTTTTTT.

This chain links TRBV20-1 with TRBJ2-7, with TRBD2 matching 7 bases. The junction had 9 bases not matched to a gene; V was cut back by 1 base and J by 6 bases. The CDR3 totals 14 residues. From germline, CDR1 is DFQATT and CDR2 SNEGSKA (reference sequence). CDR3 in amino acids: CSARVETSTLEQYF. CDR3 nucleotide sequence: TGCAGTGCTAGAGTTGAGACTAGCACCCTCGAGCAGTACTTC.

This clonotype was recorded only once. A much larger clone differs from this one at a single base, so this may be a read error. This chain connects TRBV24-1 to TRBJ2-7; 7 nucleotides match TRBD1. The CDR3 runs 15 residues. Germline V CDR1 and CDR2: KGHDR, SFDVKD. Trimming took 6 bases from V and 2 from J; bases not matched to a gene: 9. The CDR3 DNA reads as TGTGCCACCAGTCATCCGTCCACAGGGGCCTACGAGCAGTACTTC. Translating it yields CATSHPSTGAYEQYF.

This clonotype has just a few counts. V is TRBV5-1 and J is TRBJ2-7; 9 bases fit TRBD2. The length of the CDR3 is 15 residues. V shed 4 bases, J shed 8 bases, and the junction held 13 bases outside the gene matches. CDR1 and CDR2 (germline): SGHRS, YFSETQ. The CDR3 nucleotides are TGCGCCAGCAGCGAGGTGGGACTAGCTAATTTAAAGCAGTACTTC. Its protein product is CASSEVGLANLKQYF.

This clonotype is a singleton in its sample. V gene TRBV20-1 combines with J gene TRBJ1-2; 8 positions agree with TRBD1. The ends lost 6 bases at V and 8 bases at J; junction bases unmatched: 14. The germline V gene encodes CDR1 DFQATT and CDR2 SNEGSKA (reference sequence). CDR3 length: 14 amino acids. The CDR3 coding sequence is TGCAGTGCCATTGGGACAGGTGGGACTTGGGGCTACACCTTC. Protein sequence: CSAIGTGGTWGYTF.

In its sample, this clonotype was seen many times. Because the CDR3's place on the DNA is in doubt, the DNA is left out and the CDR3 is given as listed by TCRdb. The V call is TRBV27, the J call TRBJ1-1; TRBD1 is taken as the D call from the table, unchecked against the DNA. Germline V CDR1 and CDR2: MNHEY, SMNVEV (reference sequence). The CDR3 length equals 13 residues, ends included. The CDR3 sequence is CASSPPWGGGTFF.

There are many counts of this clonotype. The chain uses TRBV10-3 and TRBJ2-3; tentatively, D is TRBD1 or TRBD2 (5 bases each). The germline V gene has CDR1 ENHRY and CDR2 SYGVKD. The CDR3 is 11 amino acids. The ends were cut back, 3 bases at V and 9 bases at J, with 7 bases in the middle. The CDR3 loop is CAISEGDTQYF. DNA of the CDR3: TGTGCCATCAGTGAAGGGGACACGCAGTATTTT.

The CDR3 here is CASSPTDWNTEAFF. The CDR3 DNA reads as TGTGCCAGCAGCCCAACAGACTGGAACACTGAAGCTTTCTTT. The V gene is TRBV7-9, the J gene TRBJ1-1, with D uncertain. Trimming took off 5 bases at V and 1 base at J, with 11 bases between the two ends. Germline V CDR1 and CDR2: SEHNR, FQNEAQ (reference sequence). The CDR3 has 14 residues.

Turning to this clonotype: Given a much more abundant clone one base away, this may be a read error. The CDR3 here is CARSFGQADTQYF. CDR3 bases: TGTGCCAGGAGCTTCGGACAAGCAGATACGCAGTATTTT. The gene calls are TRBV11-3 and TRBJ2-3, with a weak D call TRBD1 (5 bases). Germline V gives CDR1 SGHNT, CDR2 YENEEA. The CDR3 sequence is 13 residues long.

This clonotype was seen ten or more times. The V call is TRBV7-8, the J call TRBJ2-7; perhaps TRBD2 as D (5 bases). This CDR3 contains 13 residues. V was trimmed by 5 bases and J by 4 bases, leaving 12 bases between them. Germline values: CDR1 SGHVS, CDR2 FQNEAQ. The CDR3 region has the DNA TGTGCCAGCAGCCAGAGGGCAGAATACGAGCAGTACTTC. This codes for CASSQRAEYEQYF.

The table lists this clonotype with many counts. This chain links TRBV7-2 with TRBJ2-2, with D uncertain. The germline CDR1 and CDR2 sequences are SGHTA and FQGNSA. The CDR3 runs to 17 residues. The V gene lost 1 base and the J gene lost 1 base, with 13 bases spanning the gap. DNA of the CDR3: TGTGCCAGCAGCTTAGGCGTTGGTTCCCTGAACACCGGGGAGCTGTTTTTT. Protein product: CASSLGVGSLNTGELFF.

The chain employs TRBV12-3 or TRBV12-4 and TRBJ2-2; D gene uncertain. Trimming cost V 2 bases and J 7 bases, with 8 bases left between them. CDR3 length: 13 amino acids. The CDR3 coding sequence is TGTGCCAGCAGTTTACGGTCGGTCGGGGAGCTGTTTTTT. Translated: CASSLRSVGELFF.

The J gene is TRBJ1-1, the V gene TRBV6-1, with D uncertain. Trimming left V 2 bases short and J 5 bases short, with 9 bases between. The CDR3 spans 13 residues. Germline V gives CDR1 MNHNS, CDR2 SASEGT. The chain's CDR3 is CASSERDQTEAFF. In nucleotides, the CDR3 is TGTGCCAGCAGTGAAAGGGATCAGACTGAAGCTTTCTTT.

There are a few counts of this clonotype. Germline and junction disagree at one end, which may indicate a read error. J is TRBJ2-2 and V is TRBV12-3 or TRBV12-4, with 11 bases fitting TRBD2. The length of the CDR3 is 15 residues. The CDR3 sequence: CASRLAGGRTGELFF. The CDR3 DNA is TGTGCCAGCAGATTAGCGGGGGGGCGTACCGGGGAGCTGTTTTTT.

This clonotype showed up just a few times. This rearrangement joins TRBV10-3 to TRBJ2-3; D gene uncertain. Germline CDR1 ENHRY, CDR2 SYGVKD. The germline V and J ends were trimmed by 4 bases and 2 bases, with 28 bases remaining between them. CDR3 length: 20 amino acids. CDR3 sequence reads: CAISVTFLGSLLDPTDTQYF. DNA for the CDR3: TGTGCCATCAGTGTAACTTTCTTGGGTTCGCTCCTCGATCCCACAGATACGCAGTATTTT.

The V and J genes are TRBV28 and TRBJ2-2; 10 positions match TRBD1. Looked up from germline, CDR1 is MDHEN and CDR2 is SYDVKM. J was trimmed by 5 bases and V by 6 bases; bases with no gene match: 9. The CDR3 loop spans 16 amino acids. The CDR3 here is CASRRQGAMSTGELFF. The CDR3 DNA sequence: TGTGCCAGCAGAAGACAGGGGGCTATGAGTACCGGGGAGCTGTTTTTT.

The DNA for the CDR3 is TGTGCCAGCAGCAAAGTGAGGGAGAACACTGAAGCTTTCTTT. Translation gives CASSKVRENTEAFF. V is TRBV21-1 and J is TRBJ1-1. TRBV21-1 is tagged as a pseudogene. The CDR3 extends over 14 amino acids.

This chain links TRBV28 with TRBJ2-7; D is unresolved. The CDR3 spans 12 residues. Germline V CDR1 and CDR2: MDHEN, SYDVKM. Trimming removed 4 bases from V and 10 bases from J, with 14 bases in between. CDR3 loop: CASSSVALSQYF. As DNA, the CDR3 is TGTGCCAGCAGTTCTGTGGCACTCTCCCAGTACTTC.

This clonotype was observed at least ten times. The chain uses TRBV9 and TRBJ2-2; TRBD2 agrees at 11 bases. V lost 4 bases to trimming and J lost 4 bases; unmatched junction nucleotides: 9. This CDR3 is 17 amino acids long. CDR1 and CDR2 from the germline V gene are SGDLS and YYNGEE. The DNA of the CDR3 is TGTGCCAGCAGCCCACTAGCGGGAGAGGGGGTCACCGGGGAGCTGTTTTTT. As protein: CASSPLAGEGVTGELFF.

This chain uses TRBV5-1 with TRBJ2-7; TRBD2 matches 7 bases. This CDR3 is built from 15 residues. The germline V gene encodes CDR1 SGHRS and CDR2 YFSETQ. V trimming: 4 bases; J trimming: 3 bases; junction bases outside the gene matches: 10. Here the CDR3 DNA reads TGCGCCAGCAGCCGGACTAGTCCTGACCTCTACGAGCAGTACTTC. Its translation: CASSRTSPDLYEQYF.

A few counts support this clonotype. The chain couples TRBV4-3 to TRBJ1-4, with D possibly being TRBD1 (6 bases). V was shortened by 0 bases and J by 8 bases, with 7 bases between the two germline ends. The CDR3 loop spans 13 amino acids. Germline CDR1 and CDR2: LGHNA and YSLEER. The CDR3 loop reads CASSQDTGEKLFF. As DNA, the CDR3 is TGCGCCAGCAGCCAAGACACAGGGGAAAAACTGTTTTTT.

For the CDR3, the DNA is TGTGCCAGCAGCGTAGGCCGCATCGGCGGCAATTCACCCCTCCACTTT. This encodes CASSVGRIGGNSPLHF. The chain employs TRBV9 and TRBJ1-6, with D unclear. V shed 0 bases and J shed 7 bases, with 14 bases lying between them. The CDR3 is 16 amino acids. CDR1 is SGDLS and CDR2 is YYNGEE in the germline V gene.